The T cell receptor beta chain described here comes from a study of blood T cell repertoires in COVID-19. This CDR3 comprises 15 residues. V shed 4 bases and J 4 bases; nucleotides not matched to a gene: 6. Looked up from germline, CDR1 is KGHSH and CDR2 is LQKENI. Produced via immunoSEQ multiplex PCR; TCRdb's table is partial and in-frame only. In the table there are roughly 300,000 clones, approximately 92% of which are singletons. The V gene is TRBV18, the J gene TRBJ1-4; 7 positions match TRBD1. Sequencing input: peripheral blood. The receptor was isolated from a woman younger than 45 with COVID-19, enrolled during active disease. The CDR3 is CASSHPGGLNEKLFF. CDR3 in DNA: TGTGCCAGCTCACATCCAGGGGGACTTAATGAAAAACTGTTTTTT.